These T cell receptor beta chains were read from a single sample in a study of CD8+CD57+ T cells in acquired aplastic anemia. TCRdb reprocessed the reads with MiXCR, giving one entry per CDR3 protein. The data show about 130,000 distinct CDR3 sequences, approximately 41% seen once. The sample comprised sorted CD4+, CD8+, or CD8+CD57+ T cells (not recorded which) from PBMCs. The receptors here all came from a human donor in good health, serving as a control. Both conserved end residues are trimmed from each CDR3. The order of the fields is J gene, V gene, CDR3 protein.

TRBJ2-5	TRBV9	ASSVSGTQETQY
TRBJ1-2	TRBV2	ASSEGFYCHT
TRBJ2-1	TRBV11-2	ASSLLRIRDGGYNEQF
TRBJ1-2	TRBV9	ASSVAITGGYGYT
TRBJ1-1	TRBV10-3	AIAGQTEAF
TRBJ1-5	TRBV7-8	ASSLSTGNQPQH
TRBJ1-1	TRBV5-6	ASSVGQTLNTEAF
TRBJ1-1	TRBV6-2/TRBV6-3	ASSYPGQKAF
TRBJ1-2	TRBV24-1	ATSGRGLNYGYT
TRBJ2-4	TRBV2	ASSEVQVAKNIQY
TRBJ2-3	TRBV28	ASSFRIATQY
TRBJ1-2	TRBV19	ASRGFSYGYT
TRBJ2-2	TRBV9	ASSVVPNTGELF
TRBJ1-2	TRBV19	ASSRWGQDDYGYT
TRBJ1-1	TRBV11-3	ASSQSIGIAF
TRBJ2-1	TRBV10-2	ATQDGREQS
TRBJ2-1	TRBV5-1	ASSLASGDNEQF
TRBJ2-2	TRBV15	ATSRVGLHTGELF
TRBJ1-1	TRBV19	ASRRTGVNTEAF
TRBJ1-1	TRBV2	ASKKNTEAF
TRBJ2-5	TRBV7-6	ASTARGGQETQY
TRBJ2-3	TRBV15	ATSRGLNLTDTQY
TRBJ1-1	TRBV3-1	ASSPSRDHTEAF
TRBJ2-3	TRBV12-3/TRBV12-4	ASSGDSLSTDTQY
TRBJ2-3	TRBV2	ASRGLAGGLDTQY
TRBJ2-1	TRBV7-9	ASSLADASGEQF
TRBJ2-7	TRBV12-3/TRBV12-4	ASSLRGDRPPYEQY
TRBJ2-2	TRBV7-8	ASSMSSSGELF
TRBJ1-6	TRBV29-1	SVLDGYNSPLH
TRBJ2-5	TRBV2	ASSVRTLEGTQY
TRBJ1-2	TRBV19	ASSIVGRGYT
TRBJ2-1	TRBV9	ASSVPGGTSRPNEQF
TRBJ1-6	TRBV5-4	ASSFSTGRNSPLH
TRBJ1-1	TRBV9	ASSINPGDATEAF
TRBJ1-5	TRBV29-1	SVLPDFNQPQH
TRBJ1-2	TRBV6-5	ASSRAGTWGYT
TRBJ2-5	TRBV30	AWRERGKAQY
TRBJ1-6	TRBV7-2	ASSWIDSPLH
TRBJ1-3	TRBV30	AWRTVGNTIY
TRBJ2-5	TRBV7-6	ASSFKPSGGRYQETQY
TRBJ1-1	TRBV29-1	SALADSPEAF
TRBJ1-2	TRBV27	ASSFVGGYGYT
TRBJ2-3	TRBV10-1	ASSQAGTGFDAQY
TRBJ2-3	TRBV7-2	ASSLGYSPGTDTQY
TRBJ2-7	TRBV9	ASSTSRDSSYEQY
TRBJ1-1	TRBV2	ASSETTGVGTEAF
TRBJ1-5	TRBV2	ASSEGPSWRGRVGMGDQPQH
TRBJ2-6	TRBV30	AWSGGSGANVLT
TRBJ2-5	TRBV6-5	ATARGTVQETQY
TRBJ1-3	TRBV6-1	ASRQGVGNTIY
TRBJ1-1	TRBV29-1	SVRKSGPEAF
TRBJ1-2	TRBV20-1	SARDQRGPDGYT
TRBJ1-2	TRBV19	ASSVRTFLNGYT